This T cell receptor (beta chain) was captured in a study of PD-1 blockade in classical Hodgkin lymphoma. Study overall: Patients were infused with nivolumab 3 mg/kg every 2 weeks.

The V and J ends lost 7 bases and 4 bases respectively, with 9 bases between them. Germline CDR1 and CDR2: DFQATT and SNEGSKA (reference sequence). This CDR3 has 11 amino acids. Produced via immunoSEQ multiplex PCR; TCRdb's table is partial and in-frame only. The sample lists around 44,000 clones; around 83% were seen once. Study observations and caveats: Newly diagnosed patients were reported to start with lower TCR diversity than healthy donors. Repertoire difference causes, possibly disease activity or prior therapy, remain undefined. The study found that TCR diversity rose significantly by C4D1 in CD4+ but not CD8+ cells.

Relapse after autologous stem cell transplantation occurred in every patient, and brentuximab vedotin exposure varied. This clone was seen only a few times. Antigen: not known. This TCR derives from a human donor with classical Hodgkin lymphoma. The J gene is TRBJ2-3, the V gene TRBV20-1; D remains ambiguous. The sample consisted of peripheral blood mononuclear cells (PBMCs), taken before the second cycle of nivolumab. The CDR3 DNA is TGCAGTGAACGTAGGGCAGATACGCAGTATTTT. Translation gives CSERRADTQYF.